Each of the 11 T cell receptor beta chains below was sequenced from the same sample in a study of human T cells and chemical hapten exposure. Time point: patch test 1, 2 weeks after DPC sensitization. Treatment denoted: therapeutic diphenylcyclopropenone sensitization with weekly scalp DPC. Each CDR3 protein is one row after TCRdb ran MiXCR on the RACE reads. The profile shows 150,000 to 200,000 distinct CDR3 sequences, 13% to 15% of them singletons. The material was whole blood, obtained in connection with sensitization to the hapten diphenylcyclopropenone (DPC). All receptors come from a woman aged 30 to 39 with alopecia areata. Some clones in this sample may be carry-over from other donors' samples.

The V and J genes are TRBV30 and TRBJ2-2; weak D call: TRBD2 (5 bases). Germline V gene lookup returns CDR1 GTSNPN and CDR2 SVGIG (reference sequence). The CDR3 extends over 16 amino acids. Trimming removed 2 bases at V and 4 bases at J, with 17 bases between. CDR3 amino acids: CAWSRLAPRSTGELFF. CDR3 sequence (DNA): TGTGCCTGGAGTCGGCTAGCCCCGCGGTCCACCGGGGAGCTGTTTTTT.

This clonotype was observed at least ten times. This chain uses TRBV3-1 with TRBJ1-2; D gene uncertain. Germline V gene sequence: CDR1 LGHDT, CDR2 YNNKEL (reference sequence). The CDR3 has 12 residues. V was pared by 8 bases and J by 0 bases, with 7 bases between. CDR3 in DNA: TGTGCCAGCGGCGGTTCTAACTATGGCTACACCTTC. This codes for CASGGSNYGYTF.

The chain couples TRBV5-1 to TRBJ2-1; 13 bases fit TRBD2. The CDR3 is 15 residues long. From germline, CDR1 is SGHRS and CDR2 YFSETQ. Germline trimming cut 2 bases from V and 10 bases from J; bases unmatched to any gene: 6. For the CDR3, the DNA is TGCGCCAGCAGCTTCGGACTAGCGGGAGTAAGAGAGCAGTTCTTC. Translation gives CASSFGLAGVREQFF.

V gene TRBV28 combines with J gene TRBJ2-2, with D unresolved. V lost 8 bases and J lost 7, with 23 bases in between. Germline V gene data show CDR1 as MDHEN and CDR2 as SYDVKM. CDR3 size: 16 residues. The CDR3 DNA reads as TGTGCCAGCTTAAAAAACCACCCAGGTGAAATCGGGGAGCTGTTTTTT. Its translation: CASLKNHPGEIGELFF.

The V and J genes are TRBV11-2 and TRBJ1-3; D unclear. The CDR3 sequence is 12 residues long. V was shortened by 2 bases and J by 4 bases, with 3 bases between the two germline ends. Germline V gene lookup returns CDR1 SGHAT and CDR2 FQNNGV. CDR3 sequence: CASSLQGNTIYF. In DNA, the CDR3 is TGTGCCAGCAGCTTACAAGGAAACACCATATATTTT.

This clonotype was seen a few times. The V and J genes are TRBV19 and TRBJ2-6, with D perhaps TRBD1 or TRBD2 (5 bases each). Trimming removed 5 bases from V and 0 bases from J, with 17 bases in between. Per the germline V gene, CDR1 is LNHDA and CDR2 is SQIVND (reference sequence). The CDR3 is 18 amino acids. The CDR3 spells CASSLRDRTFSGANVLTF. The CDR3 DNA reads TGTGCCAGTAGTCTACGGGACCGAACCTTCTCTGGGGCCAACGTCCTGACTTTC.

In nucleotides, the CDR3 is TGTGCCAGCAGCCCCCGGGGACAGGGCTCCTACAATGAGCAGTTCTTC. Protein: CASSPRGQGSYNEQFF. The chain uses TRBV7-2 and TRBJ2-1, with TRBD1 matching 9 bases. There are 16 residues in the CDR3. V dropped 5 bases and J dropped 0; count of bases not matched to a gene: 5. Germline V gene lookup returns CDR1 SGHTA and CDR2 FQGNSA. Based on the CDR3 plus reference TRBV7-2 and TRBJ2-1, the full variable domain is GAGVSQSPSNKVTEKGKDVELRCDPISGHTALYWYRQSLGQGLEFLIYFQGNSAPDKSGLPSDRFSAERTGGSVSTLTIQRTQQEDSAVYLCASSPRGQGSYNEQFFGPGTRLTVL.

The chain recombines TRBV28 with TRBJ1-1; TRBD1 might be the D (6 bases). V gave up 6 bases and J gave up 11 bases, with 16 bases separating them. Germline assignment: CDR1 MDHEN and CDR2 SYDVKM. The CDR3 consists of 12 residues. CDR3 amino acids: CASSLGTGHAFF. As DNA, the CDR3 is TGTGCCAGCAGCCTGGGCACAGGGCATGCTTTCTTT. The variable domain in full, completed from reference TRBV28 and TRBJ1-1, reads DVKVTQSSRYLVKRTGEKVFLECVQDMDHENMFWYRQDPGLGLRLIYFSYDVKMKEKGDIPEGYSVSREKKERFSLILESASTNQTSMYLCASSLGTGHAFFGQGTRLTVV.

CDR3 bases: TGTGCCAGCAGCCCACCCTTCACTAGCGGGGGGGCTTACGAGCAGTACTTC. Its protein product is CASSPPFTSGGAYEQYF. The chain carries TRBV7-9 and TRBJ2-7, with 13 bases lining up with TRBD2. Looked up from germline, CDR1 is SEHNR and CDR2 is FQNEAQ (reference sequence). V lost 5 bases, J lost 4 bases, and 11 bases stayed unmatched. This CDR3 contains 17 residues.

This clonotype was counted ten times or more. V and J are TRBV7-9 and TRBJ2-7; the D gene is possibly TRBD1 (5 bases). The CDR3 is 18 residues long. Between the trimmed V and J ends, which lost 0 bases and 1 base, there was a span of 19 bases. CDR1 and CDR2 from the germline V gene are SEHNR and FQNEAQ (reference sequence). Here the CDR3 reads CASSLAIRRGNFSYEQYF. In DNA, the CDR3 is TGTGCCAGCAGCTTAGCGATACGAAGGGGAAACTTTTCCTACGAGCAGTACTTC.

This chain uses TRBV28 with TRBJ1-2, with unresolved D. Trimming cost V 5 bases and J 4 bases, with 5 bases left between them. CDR1 MDHEN and CDR2 SYDVKM come from the germline V gene. The CDR3 is 11 amino acids. The CDR3 DNA sequence: TGTGCCAGCAGTACCATCTATGGCTACACCTTC. This translates into CASSTIYGYTF.